This T cell receptor beta chain stems from a study of blood T cell repertoires in COVID-19. Study as a whole: Sample material is recorded as cDNA or gDNA derived from T cells, B-cell-depleted T cells, or PBMCs.

Profiling relied on immunoSEQ multiplex PCR, and the TCRdb table lists in-frame clones only, not all of them. The table lists approximately 84,000 clones, roughly 80% of them singletons, with less than 20% in the top ten. From germline, CDR1 is SNHLY and CDR2 FYNNEI. The CDR3 length is 12 residues. Trimming cost V 6 bases and J 2 bases, with 7 bases left between them. The genes are TRBV2 and TRBJ2-5; D gene unclear. The source of this sequence is a human donor in a cohort sampled during active COVID-19. Sequenced sample: peripheral blood. The DNA of the CDR3 is TGTGCCAGCAGGCTAGGACAAGAGACCCAGTACTTC. This sequence encodes CASRLGQETQYF.